These 9 T cell receptor beta chains were all obtained from the same sample, sequenced in a study of T cell responses to AZD1222 COVID-19 vaccine. Generated by immunoSEQ multiplex PCR, the TCRdb table keeps only in-frame clones and is missing some. The table lists about 170,000 clones, over 85% of them singletons. Material: peripheral blood, obtained on day 0 of AZD1222 vaccination. The receptors were sampled from an adult in good health.

This rearrangement joins TRBV5-4 to TRBJ1-1; TRBD1 is a possible D gene (5 bases). V was pared by 0 bases and J by 1 base, with 7 bases between. Per germline, CDR1 SGHNT and CDR2 YYREEE (reference sequence). The CDR3 is 14 amino acids. CDR3 sequence (DNA): TGTGCCAGCAGCTTGGGGACATCGAACACTGAAGCTTTCTTT. As protein: CASSLGTSNTEAFF.

V is TRBV5-5 and J is TRBJ2-3, with 9 bases lining up with TRBD1. Germline V gene lookup returns CDR1 SGHKS and CDR2 YYEKEE (reference sequence). The CDR3 spans 17 residues. The V gene end was trimmed by 0 bases and the J gene end by 1 base; junction bases not matched to a gene: 6. As DNA, the CDR3 is TGTGCCAGCAGCTTGGCCTCGGGACAGGGCCGCACAGATACGCAGTATTTT. Translation gives CASSLASGQGRTDTQYF.

The chain employs TRBV19 and TRBJ2-4, with 7 bases that match TRBD1. Germline assignment: CDR1 LNHDA and CDR2 SQIVND (reference sequence). This CDR3 is 14 amino acids long. V was clipped by 3 bases and J by 6 bases; unmatched bases: 5. This CDR3 reads CASSIGRGRNIQYF. CDR3 in DNA: TGTGCCAGTAGTATTGGCAGGGGGAGAAACATTCAGTACTTC.

The rearrangement uses TRBV18 and TRBJ2-6; TRBD1 agrees at 10 bases. Germline CDR1 reads KGHSH; CDR2 reads LQKENI. Trimming at V came to 7 bases and at J to 0 bases, leaving 12 bases not matched to a gene. The CDR3 has 19 amino acids. The CDR3 here is CASYDSKGQGLSGANVLTF. The CDR3 region has the DNA TGTGCCAGCTACGATTCAAAGGGACAGGGGCTCTCTGGGGCCAACGTCCTGACTTTC.

The J gene is TRBJ1-4, the V gene TRBV6-5; D call uncertain. CDR1 and CDR2 (germline): MNHEY, SVGAGI. There are 14 residues in the CDR3. Trimming took off 6 bases at V and 3 bases at J, with 11 bases between the two ends. The CDR3 sequence is CASRKGGSNEKLFF. CDR3 coding DNA: TGTGCCAGCAGAAAGGGAGGGTCTAATGAAAAACTGTTTTTT.

This sequence joins TRBV6-1 and TRBJ2-5; 9 bases match TRBD1. J gave up 4 bases and V 2 bases, and 8 bases lay outside the gene matches. CDR1 and CDR2 (germline): MNHNS, SASEGT. The CDR3 contains 16 residues. The CDR3 DNA reads TGTGCCAGCAGTGAACTGAACAGGGGGCGCGTAGAGACCCAGTACTTC. Its protein is CASSELNRGRVETQYF.

This chain links TRBV10-1 with TRBJ2-1; no clear D gene. Germline V lookup: CDR1 WNHNN, CDR2 SYGVQD (reference sequence). The V gene lost 6 bases and the J gene lost 10 bases, with 16 bases spanning the gap. This CDR3 region has 13 residues. The CDR3 DNA reads TGCGCCAGCAGAGTTGGGCCGACGACCGAGCAGTTCTTC. Amino acids: CASRVGPTTEQFF.

With regard to this clone: Distinct nucleotide sequences in the sample also encode this CDR3. This sequence joins TRBV9 and TRBJ1-1; D is unresolved. V lost 0 bases and J 0 bases, leaving 9 bases between the germline ends. This CDR3 comprises 15 residues. Germline V gene data show CDR1 as SGDLS and CDR2 as YYNGEE. The CDR3: CASSVVAGLNTEAFF. Written as DNA, the CDR3 is TGTGCCAGCAGCGTAGTAGCTGGGTTGAACACTGAAGCTTTCTTT.

This clone was seen only once. The chain employs TRBV9 and TRBJ2-7; the match to TRBD2 covers 9 bases. This CDR3 contains 17 residues. From germline, CDR1 is SGDLS and CDR2 YYNGEE. Germline trimming cut 0 bases from V and 5 bases from J; bases unmatched to any gene: 12. CDR3 in amino acids: CASSVVGLAGVPHEQYF. The CDR3 DNA is TGTGCCAGCAGCGTAGTTGGGTTAGCGGGAGTTCCCCACGAGCAGTACTTC.